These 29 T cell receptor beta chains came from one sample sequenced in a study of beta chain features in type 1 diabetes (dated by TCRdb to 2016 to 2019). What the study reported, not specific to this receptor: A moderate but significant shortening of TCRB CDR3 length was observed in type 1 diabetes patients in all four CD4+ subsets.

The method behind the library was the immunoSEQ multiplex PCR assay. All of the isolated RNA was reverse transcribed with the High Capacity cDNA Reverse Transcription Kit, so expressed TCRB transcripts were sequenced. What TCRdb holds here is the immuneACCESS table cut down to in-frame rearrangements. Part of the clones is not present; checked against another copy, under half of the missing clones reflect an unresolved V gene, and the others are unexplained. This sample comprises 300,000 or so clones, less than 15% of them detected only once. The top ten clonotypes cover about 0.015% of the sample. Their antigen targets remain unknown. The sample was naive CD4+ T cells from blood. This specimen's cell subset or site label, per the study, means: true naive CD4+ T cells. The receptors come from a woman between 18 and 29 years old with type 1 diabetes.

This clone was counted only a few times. CDR3 loop: CASRHRVGETQYF. For the CDR3, the DNA is TGTGCCAGCAGACACAGGGTTGGGGAGACCCAGTACTTC. The J gene is TRBJ2-5, the V gene TRBV6-5; D may be TRBD1 (6 bases). The V end was cut by 6 bases, the J end by 5 bases, with 13 bases between. In germline, CDR1 is MNHEY, CDR2 SVGAGI. The CDR3 has 13 residues.

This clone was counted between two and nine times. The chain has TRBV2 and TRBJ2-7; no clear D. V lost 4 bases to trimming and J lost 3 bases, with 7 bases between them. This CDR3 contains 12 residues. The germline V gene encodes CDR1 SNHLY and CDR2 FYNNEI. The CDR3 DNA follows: TGTGCCAGCAGTGCGCTTAACTACGAGCAGTACGTC. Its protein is CASSALNYEQYV.

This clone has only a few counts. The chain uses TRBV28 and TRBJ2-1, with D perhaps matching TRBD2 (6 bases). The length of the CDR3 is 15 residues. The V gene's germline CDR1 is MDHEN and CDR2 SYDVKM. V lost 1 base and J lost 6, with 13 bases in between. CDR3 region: CASSLLAGSSNEQFF. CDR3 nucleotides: TGTGCCAGCAGTTTATTGGCGGGATCTTCCAATGAGCAGTTCTTC.

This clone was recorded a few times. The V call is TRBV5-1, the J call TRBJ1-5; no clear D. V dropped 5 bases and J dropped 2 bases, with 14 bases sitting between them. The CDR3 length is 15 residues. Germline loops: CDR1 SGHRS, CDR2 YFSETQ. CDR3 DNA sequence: TGCGCCAGCAGTGTTGGAGGTGGGGGCAATCAGCCCCAGCATTTT. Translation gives CASSVGGGGNQPQHF.

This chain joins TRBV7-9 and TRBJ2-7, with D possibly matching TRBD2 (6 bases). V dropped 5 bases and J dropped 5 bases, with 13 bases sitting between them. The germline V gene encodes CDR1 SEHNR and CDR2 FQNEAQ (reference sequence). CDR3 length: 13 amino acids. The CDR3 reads CASSLLALDEQYV. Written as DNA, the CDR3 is TGTGCCAGCAGCCTTCTAGCGCTCGACGAGCAGTACGTC.

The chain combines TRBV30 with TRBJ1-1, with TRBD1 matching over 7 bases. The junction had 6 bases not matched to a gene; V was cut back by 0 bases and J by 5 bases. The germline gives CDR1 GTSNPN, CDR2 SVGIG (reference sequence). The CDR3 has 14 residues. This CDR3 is CAWSVTSGGTEAFF. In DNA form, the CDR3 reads TGTGCCTGGAGTGTCACGTCAGGGGGAACTGAAGCTTTCTTT.

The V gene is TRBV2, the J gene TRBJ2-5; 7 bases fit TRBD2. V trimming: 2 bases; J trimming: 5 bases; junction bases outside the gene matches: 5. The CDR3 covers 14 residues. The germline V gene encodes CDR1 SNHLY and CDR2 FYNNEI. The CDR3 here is CASSESGGGETQYF. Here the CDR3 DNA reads TGTGCCAGCAGTGAATCGGGGGGAGGGGAGACCCAGTACTTC.

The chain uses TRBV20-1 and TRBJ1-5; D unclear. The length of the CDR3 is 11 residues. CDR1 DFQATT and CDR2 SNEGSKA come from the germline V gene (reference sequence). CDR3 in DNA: TGCACTAGGTGGCCCAATCAGCCCCAGCATTTT. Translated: CTRWPNQPQHF.

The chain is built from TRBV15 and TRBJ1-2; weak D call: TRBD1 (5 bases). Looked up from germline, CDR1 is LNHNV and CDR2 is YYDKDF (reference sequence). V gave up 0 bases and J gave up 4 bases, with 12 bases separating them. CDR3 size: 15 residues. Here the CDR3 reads CATSRDPTVPYGYTF. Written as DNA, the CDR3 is TGTGCCACCAGCAGAGACCCGACAGTCCCCTATGGCTACACCTTC.

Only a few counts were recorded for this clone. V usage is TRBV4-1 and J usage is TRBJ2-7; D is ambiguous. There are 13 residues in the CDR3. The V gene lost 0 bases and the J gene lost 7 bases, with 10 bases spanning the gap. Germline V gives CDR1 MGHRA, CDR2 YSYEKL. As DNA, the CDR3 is TGCGCCAGCAGCCAAGACCTAAGCTCGGAGCAGTACGTC. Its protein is CASSQDLSSEQYV.

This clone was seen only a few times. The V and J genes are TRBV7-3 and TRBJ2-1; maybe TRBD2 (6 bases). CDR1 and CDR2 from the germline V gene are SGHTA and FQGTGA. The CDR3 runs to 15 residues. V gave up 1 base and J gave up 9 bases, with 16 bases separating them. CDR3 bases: TGTGCCAGCAGCTTAATCCCGGCTCTAGCGTCTGAGCAGTTCTTC. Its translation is CASSLIPALASEQFF.

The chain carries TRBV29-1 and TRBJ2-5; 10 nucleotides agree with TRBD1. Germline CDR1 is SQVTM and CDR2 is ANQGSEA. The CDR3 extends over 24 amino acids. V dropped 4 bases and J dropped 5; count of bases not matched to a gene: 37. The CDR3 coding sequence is TGCAGCGTTGGGGCCCGGGACAGGGGCTCGCGGGAAATGCGGAGGGCCGTCGGGAGTGAGACCCAGTACTTC. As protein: CSVGARDRGSREMRRAVGSETQYF.

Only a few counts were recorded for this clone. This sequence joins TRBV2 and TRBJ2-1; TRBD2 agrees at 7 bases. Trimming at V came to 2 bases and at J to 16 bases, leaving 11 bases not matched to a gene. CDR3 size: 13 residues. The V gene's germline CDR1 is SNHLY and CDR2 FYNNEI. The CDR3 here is CASSEYEAGWRFF. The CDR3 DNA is TGTGCCAGCAGTGAATATGAAGCGGGATGGCGATTCTTC.

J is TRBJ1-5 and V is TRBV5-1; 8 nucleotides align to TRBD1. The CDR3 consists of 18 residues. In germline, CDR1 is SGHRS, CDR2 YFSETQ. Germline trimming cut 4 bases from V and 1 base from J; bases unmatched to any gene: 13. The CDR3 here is CASSPGQGLLGSNQPQHF. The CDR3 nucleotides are TGCGCCAGCAGCCCCGGACAGGGCCTTCTTGGGAGCAATCAGCCCCAGCATTTT.

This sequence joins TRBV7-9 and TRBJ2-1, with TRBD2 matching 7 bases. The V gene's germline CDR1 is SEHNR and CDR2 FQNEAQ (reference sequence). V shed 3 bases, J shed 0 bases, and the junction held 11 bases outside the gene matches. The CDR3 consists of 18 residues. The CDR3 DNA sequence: TGTGCCAGCAGCTTTCTGACTAGCCGGAGGAGCTCCTACAATGAGCAGTTCTTC. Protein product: CASSFLTSRRSSYNEQFF.

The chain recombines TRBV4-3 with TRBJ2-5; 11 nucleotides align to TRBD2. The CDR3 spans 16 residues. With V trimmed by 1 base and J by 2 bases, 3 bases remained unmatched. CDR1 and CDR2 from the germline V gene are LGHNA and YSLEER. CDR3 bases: TGCGCCAGCAGCCAAGCGCTAGCGGGAGGTCAAGAGACCCAGTACTTC. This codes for CASSQALAGGQETQYF.

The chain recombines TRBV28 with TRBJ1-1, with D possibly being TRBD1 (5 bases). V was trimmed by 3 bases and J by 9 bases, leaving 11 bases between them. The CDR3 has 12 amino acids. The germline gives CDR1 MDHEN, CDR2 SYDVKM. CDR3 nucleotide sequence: TGTGCCAGCAGTTTGGGGAGGGGTAAAGCTTTCTTT. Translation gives CASSLGRGKAFF.

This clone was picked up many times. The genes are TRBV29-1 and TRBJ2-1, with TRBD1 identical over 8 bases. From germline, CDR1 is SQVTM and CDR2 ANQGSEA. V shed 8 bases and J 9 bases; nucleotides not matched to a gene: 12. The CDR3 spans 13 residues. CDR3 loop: CSTGGGQGAEQFF. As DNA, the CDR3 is TGCAGCACCGGGGGCGGACAGGGTGCTGAGCAGTTCTTC.

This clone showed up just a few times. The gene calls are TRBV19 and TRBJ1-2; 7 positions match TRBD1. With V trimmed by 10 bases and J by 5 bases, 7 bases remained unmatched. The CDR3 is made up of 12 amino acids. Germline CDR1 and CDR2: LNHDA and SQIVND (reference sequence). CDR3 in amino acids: CATRQGAYGYTF. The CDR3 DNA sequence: TGTGCCACCAGACAGGGAGCATATGGCTACACCTTC.

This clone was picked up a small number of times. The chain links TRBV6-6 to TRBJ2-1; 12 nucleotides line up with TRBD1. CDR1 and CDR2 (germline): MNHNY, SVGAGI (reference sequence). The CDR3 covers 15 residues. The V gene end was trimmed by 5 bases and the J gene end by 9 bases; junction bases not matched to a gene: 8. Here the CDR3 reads CASSPGQGAYGEQFF. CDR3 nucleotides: TGTGCCAGCAGTCCGGGACAGGGGGCATATGGTGAGCAGTTCTTC.

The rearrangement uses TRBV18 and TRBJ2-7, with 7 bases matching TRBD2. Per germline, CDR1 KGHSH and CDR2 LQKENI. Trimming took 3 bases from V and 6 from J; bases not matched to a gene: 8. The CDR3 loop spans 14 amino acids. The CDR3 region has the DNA TGTGCCAGCTCACCCGCCTCGGGGGGAGGCGAGCAGTACGTC. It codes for CASSPASGGGEQYV.

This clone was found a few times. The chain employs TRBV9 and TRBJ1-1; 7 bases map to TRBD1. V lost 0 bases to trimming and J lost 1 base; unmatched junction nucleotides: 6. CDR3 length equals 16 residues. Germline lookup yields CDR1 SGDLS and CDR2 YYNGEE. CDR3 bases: TGTGCCAGCAGCGTAGAATCAGGGGGGAAGAACACTGAAGCTTTCTTT. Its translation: CASSVESGGKNTEAFF. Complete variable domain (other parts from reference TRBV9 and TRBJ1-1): DSGVTQTPKHLITATGQRVTLRCSPRSGDLSVYWYQQSLDQGLQFLIQYYNGEERAKGNILERFSAQQFPDLHSELNLSSLELGDSALYFCASSVESGGKNTEAFFGQGTRLTVV.

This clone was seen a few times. The CDR3, as DNA: TGTGCCAGCAGTTTATGGGCCCCTGCAACTAATGAAAAACTGTTTTTT. Protein: CASSLWAPATNEKLFF. V is TRBV28 and J is TRBJ1-4; D is undetermined. The CDR3 loop spans 16 amino acids. The germline V and J ends were trimmed by 0 bases and 0 bases, with 8 bases remaining between them. Per the germline V gene, CDR1 is MDHEN and CDR2 is SYDVKM.

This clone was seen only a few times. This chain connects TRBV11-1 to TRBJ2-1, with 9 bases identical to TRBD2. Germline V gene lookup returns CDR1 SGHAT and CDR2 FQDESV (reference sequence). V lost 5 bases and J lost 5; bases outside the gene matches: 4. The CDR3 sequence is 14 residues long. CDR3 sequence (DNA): TGTGCCAGCAGCCCCCGACTAGCGGACAATGAGCAGTTCTTC. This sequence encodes CASSPRLADNEQFF.

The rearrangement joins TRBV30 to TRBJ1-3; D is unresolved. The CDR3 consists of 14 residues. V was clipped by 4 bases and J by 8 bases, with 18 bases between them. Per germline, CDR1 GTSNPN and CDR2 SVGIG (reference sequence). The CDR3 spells CAWNLVTSWDTIYF. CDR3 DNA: TGTGCCTGGAATTTAGTCACTAGCTGGGACACCATATATTTT.

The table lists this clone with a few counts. The CDR3 region has the DNA TGCAGCGTTGCCCAGGGGATAGTAACAGATACGCAGTATTTT. Protein: CSVAQGIVTDTQYF. The V call is TRBV29-1, the J call TRBJ2-3; D might be TRBD1 (6 bases). The CDR3 is made up of 14 amino acids. Germline assignment: CDR1 SQVTM and CDR2 ANQGSEA. With 4 bases removed from V and 3 bases from J, the gap between germline ends came to 14 bases.

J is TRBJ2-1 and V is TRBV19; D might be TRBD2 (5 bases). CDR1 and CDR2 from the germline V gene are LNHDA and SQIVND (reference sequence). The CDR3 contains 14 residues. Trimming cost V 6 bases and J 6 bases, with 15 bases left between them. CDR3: CASRAERGPNEQFF. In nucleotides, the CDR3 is TGTGCCAGTAGAGCGGAGCGTGGGCCCAATGAGCAGTTCTTC.

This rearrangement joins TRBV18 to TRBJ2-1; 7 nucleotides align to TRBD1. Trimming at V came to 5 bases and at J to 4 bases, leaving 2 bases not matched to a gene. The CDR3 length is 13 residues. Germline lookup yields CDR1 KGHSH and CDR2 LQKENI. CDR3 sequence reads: CASSEGAYNEQFF. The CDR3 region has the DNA TGTGCCAGCTCAGAGGGGGCTTACAATGAGCAGTTCTTC. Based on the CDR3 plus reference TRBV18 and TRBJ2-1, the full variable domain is NAGVMQNPRHLVRRRGQEARLRCSPMKGHSHVYWYRQLPEEGLKFMVYLQKENIIDESGMPKERFSAEFPKEGPSILRIQQVVRGDSAAYFCASSEGAYNEQFFGPGTRLTVL.

The CDR3 loop reads CAISMDRGIDVGGYTF. The CDR3 nucleotides read TGTGCCATCAGTATGGACAGGGGGATAGATGTAGGTGGCTACACCTTC. The V gene is TRBV10-3, the J gene TRBJ1-2; 10 bases are a match to TRBD1. The germline V gene has CDR1 ENHRY and CDR2 SYGVKD. The CDR3 spans 16 residues. The V gene end was trimmed by 5 bases and the J gene end by 7 bases; junction bases not matched to a gene: 13.